Detailed here is one T cell receptor (beta chain). Time point defined: peripheral blood 6 weeks after treatment start. This sample is drawn from a study of PD-L1 blockade in urothelial cancer. Study-wide context: Individuals in the cohort had been given 0 to 3 earlier chemotherapy regimens.

Germline assignment: CDR1 KGHSH and CDR2 LQKENI. This CDR3 is built from 14 residues. V was cut by 4 bases and J by 4 bases, with 12 bases left in between. The table came from immunoSEQ multiplex PCR; TCRdb's copy has only in-frame clones and leaves some out. The sample records 45,000 to 60,000 clones, about 88% being singletons. V and J are TRBV18 and TRBJ2-3, with D perhaps TRBD1 (6 bases). The material sequenced was PBMCs, taken around atezolizumab (anti-PD-L1) treatment. This sequence was found in a man aged 60 to 75 with urothelial cancer. The CDR3 DNA sequence: TGTGCCAGCTCACTCACGGCAGGGGCAGATACGCAGTATTTT. This sequence encodes CASSLTAGADTQYF.